The 14 T cell receptor beta chains reported below all come from one sample, sequenced in a study of shared clonotypes between healthy human individuals. Assay used: immunoSEQ multiplex PCR; TCRdb lists only in-frame clones, some missing. The table has millions of clones, approximately 92% seen once. Material for sequencing was naive CD4+ T cells sorted from blood. Subset here: CD45RA+ positively selected. The receptors here all came from a young man in good health.

The CDR3 DNA reads as TGTGCCACCAGCCGCGAAAGGGGGTCCTCCTACGAGCAGTACTTC. As protein: CATSRERGSSYEQYF. The V call is TRBV15, the J call TRBJ2-7; a weak D match, TRBD1 (6 bases). The V gene's germline CDR1 is LNHNV and CDR2 YYDKDF (reference sequence). Trimming stripped 5 bases from V and 0 bases from J, with 14 bases between. The length of the CDR3 is 15 residues.

The rearrangement links TRBV23-1 to TRBJ2-3; no definite D call. TRBV23-1 is sorted into the ORF group, with uncertain function. The CDR3 spans 16 residues. Trimming removed 3 bases from V and 5 bases from J, with 18 bases in between. The DNA for the CDR3 is TGCGCCAGCAGTCATCCCGAACGCATTAGAGAAGATACGCAGTATTTT. Its protein is CASSHPERIREDTQYF.

This clone showed up just a few times. V is TRBV19 and J is TRBJ1-1; D may be TRBD1 (5 bases). With 3 bases removed from V and 3 bases from J, the gap between germline ends came to 11 bases. There are 14 residues in the CDR3. Germline values: CDR1 LNHDA, CDR2 SQIVND (reference sequence). The DNA of the CDR3 is TGTGCCAGTAGTATTTGGGGCTCTTACACTGAAGCTTTCTTT. This codes for CASSIWGSYTEAFF.

The CDR3 spells CASSSLGTANEKLFF. CDR3 in DNA: TGTGCCAGCAGCTCCCTCGGGACAGCTAATGAAAAACTGTTTTTT. The chain recombines TRBV13 with TRBJ1-4; 7 bases line up with TRBD1. With V trimmed by 4 bases and J by 3 bases, 5 bases remained unmatched. This CDR3 spans 15 amino acids. Germline V gives CDR1 PRHDT, CDR2 FYEKMQ (reference sequence). Complete variable domain (other parts from reference TRBV13 and TRBJ1-4): AAGVIQSPRHLIKEKRETATLKCYPIPRHDTVYWYQQGPGQDPQFLISFYEKMQSDKGSIPDRFSAQQFSDYHSELNMSSLELGDSALYFCASSSLGTANEKLFFGSGTQLSVL.

The CDR3 coding sequence is TGTGCCAGCTCACCGGGCACCCTAGATACTGAGCAGTTCTTC. This codes for CASSPGTLDTEQFF. The rearrangement links TRBV18 to TRBJ2-1, with D unresolved. This CDR3 has 14 amino acids. V was shortened by 3 bases and J by 9 bases, with 15 bases between the two germline ends. The germline V gene encodes CDR1 KGHSH and CDR2 LQKENI.

This chain links TRBV6-5 with TRBJ1-1, with D tentatively TRBD1 (6 bases). The CDR3 runs 15 residues. From germline, CDR1 is MNHEY and CDR2 SVGAGI. V was cut by 0 bases and J by 4 bases, with 12 bases left in between. DNA for the CDR3: TGTGCCAGCAGTTACTCGGGGGCGGGGAGCACTGAAGCTTTCTTT. Protein product: CASSYSGAGSTEAFF.

The chain joins TRBV5-4 to TRBJ2-1; maybe TRBD2 (5 bases). The CDR3 sequence is 15 residues long. Trimming took 4 bases from V and 5 from J, leaving 16 bases between them. The germline V gene has CDR1 SGHNT and CDR2 YYREEE (reference sequence). The CDR3 loop is CASSPPVGADNEQFF. In DNA form, the CDR3 reads TGTGCCAGCAGCCCCCCGGTTGGAGCGGACAATGAGCAGTTCTTC.

This rearrangement joins TRBV2 to TRBJ2-1; TRBD1 aligns across 8 bases. CDR3 length: 16 amino acids. V lost 6 bases and J lost 4; bases outside the gene matches: 11. Germline V lookup: CDR1 SNHLY, CDR2 FYNNEI. CDR3 protein: CASRTGQGGGYNEQFF. The CDR3 region has the DNA TGTGCCAGCAGAACAGGACAGGGTGGGGGATACAATGAGCAGTTCTTC.

The rearrangement joins TRBV30 to TRBJ1-1; D might be TRBD1 (6 bases). CDR3 length: 16 residues. Per germline, CDR1 GTSNPN and CDR2 SVGIG (reference sequence). Between the trimmed V and J ends, which lost 0 bases and 3 bases, there was a span of 17 bases. CDR3 protein: CAWSVPEGRGYTEAFF. Here the CDR3 DNA reads TGTGCCTGGAGTGTTCCAGAGGGAAGGGGGTACACTGAAGCTTTCTTT.

This clone showed up just once. Other DNA sequences in this sample translate to the same CDR3. The chain uses TRBV5-1 and TRBJ2-5, with TRBD2 matching over 12 bases. The CDR3 spans 15 residues. Looked up from germline, CDR1 is SGHRS and CDR2 is YFSETQ. V dropped 4 bases and J dropped 4; count of bases not matched to a gene: 5. CDR3 DNA sequence: TGCGCCAGCAGCCTCGGACTAGCGGGAAGAGAGACCCAGTACTTC. Protein product: CASSLGLAGRETQYF.

In its sample, this clone was seen once. This sequence joins TRBV6-1 and TRBJ1-3; TRBD1 matches at 9 bases. The germline CDR1 and CDR2 sequences are MNHNS and SASEGT. This CDR3 is built from 16 residues. The V segment lost 4 bases and the J segment 0 bases; nucleotides outside the gene matches: 4. CDR3 loop: CASSVGTGYSGNTIYF. The DNA for the CDR3 is TGTGCCAGCAGTGTCGGGACAGGGTACTCTGGAAACACCATATATTTT.

Notes on this clone: The same CDR3 is also encoded by other DNA sequences in this sample. This chain uses TRBV18 with TRBJ2-2; no definite D call. The CDR3 is made up of 13 amino acids. The germline V gene has CDR1 KGHSH and CDR2 LQKENI. Trimming removed 2 bases at V and 3 bases at J, with 4 bases between. The CDR3 sequence is CASSPGDTGELFF. The CDR3 coding sequence is TGTGCCAGCTCACCAGGTGACACCGGGGAGCTGTTTTTT.

This chain uses TRBV7-2 with TRBJ2-2, with D possibly called TRBD1 or TRBD2 (5 bases each). The CDR3 length is 14 residues. Germline V gene data show CDR1 as SGHTA and CDR2 as FQGNSA. V gave up 2 bases and J gave up 13 bases, with 17 bases separating them. As DNA, the CDR3 is TGTGCCAGCAGCTTAACGGGACGTAGCCGAGGGCTGTTTTTT. Translating it yields CASSLTGRSRGLFF. The full variable domain, its missing parts supplied by reference TRBV7-2 and TRBJ2-2, is GAGVSQSPSNKVTEKGKDVELRCDPISGHTALYWYRQSLGQGLEFLIYFQGNSAPDKSGLPSDRFSAERTGGSVSTLTIQRTQQEDSAVYLCASSLTGRSRGLFFGEGSRLTVL.

Here the CDR3 reads CASSTPGSRVYEQYF. CDR3 coding DNA: TGCGCCAGCAGCACACCGGGTTCACGAGTTTACGAGCAGTACTTC. This sequence joins TRBV5-1 and TRBJ2-7; D remains ambiguous. The V end lost 4 bases, the J end lost 4 bases, and 18 bases lay between the germline ends. Germline CDR1 reads SGHRS; CDR2 reads YFSETQ. The CDR3 has 15 residues.